This T cell receptor beta chain was identified during a study of T cell changes during pregnancy in multiple sclerosis. Method: immunoSEQ multiplex PCR; TCRdb's copy keeps in-frame clones and lacks some. The data show around 47,000 clones, with 95% to 96% seen just once and roughly 0.9% held by the top ten. Germline lookup yields CDR1 PRHDT and CDR2 FYEKMQ (reference sequence). The J segment lost 3 bases and the V segment lost 5 bases, leaving 14 bases of the junction unmatched. The CDR3 is 17 amino acids. The genes are TRBV13 and TRBJ2-7, with 9 bases identical to TRBD2. Sequenced here: peripheral blood, sampled in the second trimester of pregnancy. The sequence derives from a female donor with multiple sclerosis, enrolled in a pregnancy study. The chain's CDR3 is CASSQTLAGLVFYEQYF. For the CDR3, the DNA is TGTGCCAGCAGCCAGACTCTAGCGGGACTCGTATTCTACGAGCAGTACTTC.